This T cell receptor beta chain is from a study of blood T cells in healthy people across ages. A second PCR of roughly 7 to 11 cycles used a sample-barcoded 5' primer and a J-beta primer mix. TCRdb redid the calling of the 5' RACE reads with MiXCR, one entry per CDR3 protein. The table has around 1.5 million distinct CDR3 sequences, around 35% seen once. Germline CDR1 is DFQATT and CDR2 is SNEGSKA (reference sequence). There are 14 residues in the CDR3. The chain links TRBV20-1 to TRBJ2-3; possibly TRBD2 for D (6 bases). Sequenced: blood. The origin of this receptor is a woman younger than 45 in good health. This chain's CDR3 is CRSGLAIRTDTQYF. The CDR3, as DNA: TGCAGATCGGGGCTAGCGATACGGACAGATACGCAGTATTTT.